These 14 T cell receptor beta chains were all obtained from the same sample, sequenced in a study of T cell clonality in common variable immunodeficiency. Study conclusions and caveats: Fewer deletions and N-nucleotide insertions were reportedly seen in common variable immunodeficiency TCR beta sequences.

The method was immunoSEQ multiplex PCR; TCRdb's version includes in-frame clones alone and lacks a portion of them. There are about 33,000 clones in the sample, none observed a single time. No cognate antigen is known for these TCRs. The sequencing sample was made of peripheral blood mononuclear cells. Receptors were obtained from a human donor with common variable immunodeficiency.

This clone turned up a few times. The read comes to an end 3 residues before the CDR3 does, leaving the germline J gene to fill in the end. The chain joins TRBV19 to TRBJ1-5, with 7 bases matching TRBD1. Trimming removed 7 bases from V and 2 bases from J; junction bases left unmatched: 11. Germline CDR1 LNHDA, CDR2 SQIVND (reference sequence). There are 16 residues in the CDR3. CDR3 DNA (partial): TGTGCCAGTAATACCGGAGGAGGGGGCGGCAATCAGCCC. Translation: CASNTGGGGGNQP. The whole CDR3 protein reads CASNTGGGGGNQPQHF.

This clone was observed many times. The read ends 3 residues before the CDR3 terminus; that terminus is restored from the germline J gene. The V call is TRBV18, the J call TRBJ2-1; 16 bases are shared with TRBD2. CDR3 size: 17 residues. Germline lookup yields CDR1 KGHSH and CDR2 LQKENI. Trimming at V came to 3 bases and at J to 7 bases, leaving 6 bases not matched to a gene. CDR3 sequence: CASSPGLAGGPWNEQFF. CDR3 DNA (partial): TGTGCCAGCTCACCGGGACTAGCGGGGGGGCCGTGGAATGAG.

This clone has a count of ten or more. Coverage ceases 3 residues before the CDR3 finishes, and the germline J gene fills in the end. This chain uses TRBV20-1 with TRBJ1-4, with TRBD1 identical over 10 bases. V shed 6 bases and J 8 bases; nucleotides not matched to a gene: 6. The germline V gene has CDR1 DFQATT and CDR2 SNEGSKA (reference sequence). This CDR3 region has 13 residues. CDR3 loop: CSARQGAREKLFF. The covered CDR3 bases are TGCAGTGCCCGACAGGGGGCCCGAGAAAAA.

This clone was observed at least ten times. The read terminates 3 residues ahead of where the CDR3 ends, so the germline J gene completes it. The chain links TRBV20-1 to TRBJ1-1; 7 nucleotides line up with TRBD1. The CDR3 consists of 13 residues. Germline CDR1 reads DFQATT; CDR2 reads SNEGSKA (reference sequence). CDR3 DNA (partial): TGCAGTGCTGTAGACAGGGTCGCCCCCAGA. Translated: CSAVDRVAPR. In full, the CDR3 is CSAVDRVAPRAFF.

This clone showed up just a few times. The read ends 3 residues shy of where the CDR3 ends; the end is completed using the germline J gene. The V call is TRBV30, the J call TRBJ2-7; 7 bases agree with TRBD1. V lost 1 base to trimming and J lost 3 bases; unmatched junction nucleotides: 3. The CDR3 contains 13 residues. Germline assignment: CDR1 GTSNPN and CDR2 SVGIG (reference sequence). The part of the CDR3 DNA that was read is TGTGCCTGGAGTGAGGGACAGCTCTACGAG. Its protein product is CAWSEGQLYE. The full CDR3 reads CAWSEGQLYEQYF.

This clone was observed a handful of times. At one of its ends the junction is not consistent with the germline gene, which may arise from a read error. The read ends 3 residues early relative to the CDR3; the germline J gene fills the gap. The rearrangement joins TRBV7-7 to TRBJ2-7; the D gene is possibly TRBD2 (6 bases). The CDR3 contains 17 residues. Germline-derived CDR1 and CDR2 are SSHAT and FNYEAQ (reference sequence). The sequenced CDR3 bases are TGTGCTAGCAGCTTAGCGGATCGGAAGGGCCACTCCTACGAG. Its protein is CASSLADRKGHSYE. The complete CDR3 reads CASSLADRKGHSYEQYF.

This clone was counted ten times or more. The read comes to an end 3 residues before the CDR3 does, leaving the germline J gene to fill in the end. V gene TRBV7-8 combines with J gene TRBJ2-3, with 8 bases lining up with TRBD1. V was pared by 1 base and J by 1 base, with 4 bases of the junction left unmatched. The CDR3 extends over 16 amino acids. CDR1 is SGHVS, CDR2 FQNEAQ, per germline. The CDR3 sequence is CASSLEPGQGTDTQYF. CDR3 bases read: TGTGCCAGCAGCTTAGAACCGGGACAGGGCACAGATACG.

The sample holds a few counts of this clone. The CDR3 goes on 3 residues after the read ends, and that part is filled in from the germline J gene. The V gene is TRBV11-3, the J gene TRBJ2-2; a weak D match, TRBD1 (6 bases). CDR3 size: 15 residues. The germline V and J ends were trimmed by 2 bases and 3 bases, with 10 bases remaining between them. Per germline, CDR1 SGHNT and CDR2 YENEEA. The CDR3 DNA, read in part, is TGTGCCAGCAGCTTAACAGGGTCCGACACCGGGGAG. It yields the protein CASSLTGSDTGE. The entire CDR3 sequence reads CASSLTGSDTGELFF.

This clone was seen a handful of times. The read halts 3 residues ahead of the CDR3 end, with the missing end drawn from the germline J gene. The rearrangement uses TRBV18 and TRBJ1-1; D gene uncertain. The CDR3 is 16 amino acids. V dropped 3 bases and J dropped 4 bases, with 18 bases sitting between them. Germline values: CDR1 KGHSH, CDR2 LQKENI. CDR3 protein: CASSPAAGSSFTEAFF. The CDR3 bases that were read are TGTGCCAGCTCACCCGCTGCGGGATCCAGTTTCACTGAA.

This clone was recorded at least ten times. The sequenced fragment ends 3 residues before the CDR3 boundary, so the rest is inferred from the germline J gene. The rearrangement uses TRBV15 and TRBJ2-7; maybe TRBD1 (6 bases). The CDR3 consists of 15 residues. V dropped 0 bases and J dropped 3 bases, with 12 bases sitting between them. Germline V gives CDR1 LNHNV, CDR2 YYDKDF (reference sequence). This CDR3 is CATSRDPGTLYEQYF. The CDR3 bases that were read are TGTGCCACCAGCAGAGACCCCGGGACACTCTACGAG.

This clone was counted many times. The DNA ends 3 residues before the CDR3 does, and the rest of the CDR3 is filled in from the germline J gene. The chain carries TRBV20-1 and TRBJ2-7, with a tentative D call TRBD2 (6 bases). V dropped 3 bases and J dropped 2 bases, with 14 bases sitting between them. CDR1 and CDR2 from the germline V gene are DFQATT and SNEGSKA (reference sequence). The CDR3 has 14 amino acids. CDR3 bases read: TGCAGTGCTAGTGCCGGGGGTCGACCCTACGAG. Translated: CSASAGGRPYE. The entire CDR3 protein is CSASAGGRPYEQYF.

Points on this clone: The CDR3 end is not reached by the read, which stops 3 residues before it; the germline J gene fills it in. The V and J genes are TRBV6-1 and TRBJ1-5, with D perhaps matching TRBD1 (5 bases). The V gene lost 3 bases and the J gene lost 2 bases, with 8 bases spanning the gap. CDR3 length: 14 residues. Germline V gives CDR1 MNHNS, CDR2 SASEGT. The part of the CDR3 DNA that was read is TGTGCCAGCAGTGACAGGGCTGGCAATCAGCCC. Amino acid sequence: CASSDRAGNQP. The CDR3 reads in full as CASSDRAGNQPQHF.

This clone showed up many times. The read gets to within 3 residues of the CDR3 end, and the germline J gene fills in the rest. J is TRBJ2-3 and V is TRBV9; possible D gene TRBD2, 6 bases. Trimming removed 6 bases from V and 2 bases from J, with 19 bases in between. The CDR3 spans 16 residues. Germline lookup yields CDR1 SGDLS and CDR2 YYNGEE. The DNA read from the CDR3 is TGTGCCAGCACTTGGGGTGGCGGGGCCTACACAGATACG. As protein: CASTWGGGAYTDT. The CDR3 in its entirety is CASTWGGGAYTDTQYF.

In the case of this clone: The observed sequence ends 3 residues before the CDR3 terminus, with the missing tail filled in from the germline J gene. This chain joins TRBV7-9 and TRBJ2-1, with 7 bases aligning to TRBD1. The germline V gene has CDR1 SEHNR and CDR2 FQNEAQ (reference sequence). This CDR3 spans 13 amino acids. With 6 bases clipped from V and 9 bases from J, the junction kept 8 bases outside the gene matches. The DNA read from the CDR3 is TGTGCCAGCAGTTTGCAGGGGGTGGGTGAG. This translates into CASSLQGVGE. In full, the CDR3 is CASSLQGVGEQFF.